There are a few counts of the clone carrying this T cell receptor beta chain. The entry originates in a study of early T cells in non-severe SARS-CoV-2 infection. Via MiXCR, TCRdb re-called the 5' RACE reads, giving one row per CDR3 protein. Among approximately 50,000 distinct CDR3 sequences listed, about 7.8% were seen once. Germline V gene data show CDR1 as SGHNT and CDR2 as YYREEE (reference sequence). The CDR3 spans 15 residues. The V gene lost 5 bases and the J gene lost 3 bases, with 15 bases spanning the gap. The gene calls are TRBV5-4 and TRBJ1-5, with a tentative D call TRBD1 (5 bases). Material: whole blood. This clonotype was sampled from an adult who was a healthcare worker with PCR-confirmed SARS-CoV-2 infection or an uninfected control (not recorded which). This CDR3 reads CASSVGGGTNQPQHF. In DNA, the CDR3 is TGTGCCAGCAGTGTCGGGGGAGGTACCAATCAGCCCCAGCATTTT.